Presented here are 16 T cell receptor beta chains from one specimen sequenced in a study of cytotoxic CD8 clonotypes in ibrutinib-treated CLL. Some clones are missing from TCRdb's copy, which holds only in-frame ones; the method was immunoSEQ multiplex PCR. The table has about 7,600 clones, around 85% seen once. The specimen comprised PBMCs, sampled before ibrutinib treatment. The receptors shown here come from a human donor with chronic lymphocytic leukemia.

The chain couples TRBV30 to TRBJ2-1; the match to TRBD2 covers 14 bases. V shed 3 bases, J shed 14 bases, and the junction held 12 bases outside the gene matches. The CDR3 length is 15 residues. Germline CDR1 reads GTSNPN; CDR2 reads SVGIG (reference sequence). CDR3 bases: TGTGCCTGGAGCCCGAAAGGACTAGCGGGGGGAATAGAGTTCTTC. This translates into CAWSPKGLAGGIEFF. Looking up the rest from reference TRBV30 and TRBJ2-1 gives the full variable domain: SQTIHQWPATLVQPVGSPLSLECTVEGTSNPNLYWYRQAAGRGLQLLFYSVGIGQISSEVPQNLSASRPQDRQFILSSKKLLLSDSGFYLCAWSPKGLAGGIEFFGPGTRLTVL.

The rearrangement joins TRBV5-6 to TRBJ1-2; tentatively, D is TRBD1 (5 bases). The CDR3 contains 11 residues. From germline, CDR1 is SGHDT and CDR2 YYEEEE. V was trimmed by 4 bases and J by 8 bases, leaving 9 bases between them. This CDR3 reads CASSQGLGYTF. The DNA for the CDR3 is TGTGCCAGCAGCCAGGGTTTAGGCTACACCTTC.

This rearrangement joins TRBV2 to TRBJ2-3; 8 nucleotides align to TRBD2. This CDR3 is built from 18 residues. Germline V gene sequence: CDR1 SNHLY, CDR2 FYNNEI. V shed 6 bases and J 1 base; nucleotides not matched to a gene: 15. CDR3 loop: CASRGPEQRESGTDTQYF. The CDR3 DNA is TGTGCCAGCAGGGGTCCTGAACAGCGGGAGAGCGGCACAGATACGCAGTATTTT. Drawing the rest from reference TRBV2 and TRBJ2-3, the complete variable domain is EPEVTQTPSHQVTQMGQEVILRCVPISNHLYFYWYRQILGQKVEFLVSFYNNEISEKSEIFDDQFSVERPDGSNFTLKIRSTKLEDSAMYFCASRGPEQRESGTDTQYFGPGTRLTVL.

This chain links TRBV5-1 with TRBJ2-3; no definite D call. This CDR3 comprises 13 residues. The ends were cut back, 4 bases at V and 1 base at J, with 7 bases in the middle. Germline V CDR1 and CDR2: SGHRS, YFSETQ. CDR3 in amino acids: CASSPSGTDTQYF. The DNA for the CDR3 is TGCGCCAGCAGCCCGTCGGGCACAGATACGCAGTATTTT.

The genes are TRBV28 and TRBJ2-2, with 8 nucleotides matching TRBD2. This CDR3 has 15 residues. In germline, CDR1 is MDHEN, CDR2 SYDVKM. V was pared by 7 bases and J by 1 base, with 5 bases of the junction left unmatched. The CDR3 bases are TGTGCCAGCACTAGTAGCGGGGTGAACACCGGGGAGCTGTTTTTT. Its translation is CASTSSGVNTGELFF.

V gene TRBV7-2 combines with J gene TRBJ2-7; perhaps TRBD1 as D (6 bases). Germline CDR1 reads SGHTA; CDR2 reads FQGNSA. The V and J ends lost 1 base and 7 bases respectively, with 14 bases between them. The CDR3 has 14 residues. Written as DNA, the CDR3 is TGTGCCAGCAGCTTAGTTCGGCTAGGGGGTGAGCAGTACTTC. Encoded protein: CASSLVRLGGEQYF.

The CDR3 nucleotides are TGTGCCAGCAGTGAGGTCGGCACTAGCACAGATACGCAGTATTTT. Its protein product is CASSEVGTSTDTQYF. The rearrangement uses TRBV6-1 and TRBJ2-3; no reliable D call. The CDR3 totals 15 residues. Trimming stripped 3 bases from V and 0 bases from J, with 10 bases between. Germline CDR1 is MNHNS and CDR2 is SASEGT.

This chain connects TRBV29-1 to TRBJ1-4; 7 bases agree with TRBD1. This CDR3 spans 14 amino acids. The junction had 7 bases not matched to a gene; V was cut back by 6 bases and J by 3 bases. Germline CDR1 and CDR2: SQVTM and ANQGSEA. The CDR3 sequence: CSVETGSANEKLFF. CDR3 DNA sequence: TGCAGCGTAGAGACAGGGTCGGCTAATGAAAAACTGTTTTTT.

The rearrangement links TRBV5-4 to TRBJ2-3, with TRBD1 matching over 8 bases. V lost 0 bases, J lost 0 bases, and 0 bases stayed unmatched. The CDR3 covers 15 residues. Per germline, CDR1 SGHNT and CDR2 YYREEE (reference sequence). This CDR3 is CASSLAGGSTDTQYF. The CDR3 DNA sequence: TGTGCCAGCAGCTTGGCAGGGGGCAGCACAGATACGCAGTATTTT.

The rearrangement links TRBV4-2 to TRBJ2-1; 11 nucleotides line up with TRBD2. The CDR3 has 15 amino acids. CDR1 is LGHNA and CDR2 is YNFKEQ in the germline V gene. The V and J ends lost 0 bases and 10 bases, in that order; junction bases with no gene match: 5. The CDR3 region is CASSQDVSSGREQFF. In nucleotides, the CDR3 is TGTGCCAGCAGCCAAGATGTGTCTAGCGGGAGGGAGCAGTTCTTC.

The gene calls are TRBV18 and TRBJ2-7; unclear D gene. CDR1 and CDR2 (germline): KGHSH, LQKENI. The CDR3 runs 14 residues. The V and J ends lost 3 bases and 4 bases respectively, with 13 bases between them. The CDR3, as DNA: TGTGCCAGCTCACCCAGAAGCGACTTATACGAGCAGTACTTC. Its protein product is CASSPRSDLYEQYF. Complete variable domain (other parts from reference TRBV18 and TRBJ2-7): NAGVMQNPRHLVRRRGQEARLRCSPMKGHSHVYWYRQLPEEGLKFMVYLQKENIIDESGMPKERFSAEFPKEGPSILRIQQVVRGDSAAYFCASSPRSDLYEQYFGPGTRLTVT.

V gene TRBV28 combines with J gene TRBJ1-6, with a weak D call TRBD1 (5 bases). The CDR3 is 14 amino acids. The germline CDR1 and CDR2 sequences are MDHEN and SYDVKM. The CDR3 DNA reads TGTGCTATAAAGGGGAGCTCCTATAATTCACCCCTCCACTTT. This translates into CAIKGSSYNSPLHF.

This clone has a handful of counts. This rearrangement joins TRBV30 to TRBJ1-5, with TRBD1 as a possible D gene (6 bases). The CDR3 has 14 residues. CDR1 and CDR2 (germline): GTSNPN, SVGIG (reference sequence). V was shortened by 4 bases and J by 0 bases, with 10 bases between the two germline ends. DNA for the CDR3: TGTGCCTGGACTCGGACAGCTAGCAATCAGCCCCAGCATTTT. Translation: CAWTRTASNQPQHF. Full variable domain (outside the CDR3, taken from reference TRBV30 and TRBJ1-5): SQTIHQWPATLVQPVGSPLSLECTVEGTSNPNLYWYRQAAGRGLQLLFYSVGIGQISSEVPQNLSASRPQDRQFILSSKKLLLSDSGFYLCAWTRTASNQPQHFGDGTRLSIL.

V is TRBV19 and J is TRBJ1-2; TRBD1 is a possible D gene (6 bases). Germline values: CDR1 LNHDA, CDR2 SQIVND (reference sequence). The germline V and J ends were trimmed by 5 bases and 0 bases, with 7 bases remaining between them. This CDR3 has 13 amino acids. The CDR3 sequence is CASSRTANYGYTF. CDR3 DNA sequence: TGTGCCAGTAGTCGGACAGCTAACTATGGCTACACCTTC.

The V and J genes are TRBV4-3 and TRBJ1-1; 7 bases are shared with TRBD1. The CDR3 consists of 14 residues. The V segment lost 1 base and the J segment 7 bases; nucleotides outside the gene matches: 6. Germline V gene data show CDR1 as LGHNA and CDR2 as YSLEER. CDR3 loop: CASSQAPGGVEAFF. The CDR3 DNA is TGCGCCAGCAGCCAAGCTCCAGGGGGTGTTGAAGCTTTCTTT.

The rearrangement uses TRBV7-3 and TRBJ1-1; no clear D gene. The CDR3 has 13 amino acids. Germline values: CDR1 SGHTA, CDR2 FQGTGA. Trimming stripped 2 bases from V and 0 bases from J, with 4 bases between. The CDR3 loop is CASSLVLNTEAFF. CDR3 DNA sequence: TGTGCCAGCAGCTTAGTCCTGAACACTGAAGCTTTCTTT.